This TCR beta chain was obtained from a study of blood T cells in healthy people across ages. Whole-study findings and limits: Unsorted PBMCs prevented conclusive naive versus antigen-experienced comparison. Researchers report that TCR beta diversity correlated strongly with naive T cell percentage.

A second PCR of about 7 to 12 cycles used a sample-barcoded 5' primer and a J-beta primer mix. One entry per CDR3 protein, called by TCRdb with MiXCR from the 5' RACE reads. The data hold around 800,000 distinct CDR3 sequences, with more than 35% observed a single time. About this clonotype itself: Its specificity is not known.

The CDR3 covers 13 residues. Germline assignment: CDR1 KGHDR and CDR2 SFDVKD. Sequencing was performed on blood. This receptor was taken from a man older than 75 in good health. This chain connects TRBV24-1 to TRBJ2-5; no definite D call. The end of the DNA fits TRBJ2-7 better, so the J call may be wrong. This CDR3 is CATSEAPDYEQYF. CDR3 DNA: TGTGCCACCAGTGAAGCCCCGGACTACGAGCAGTACTTC.